The 21 T cell receptor beta chains presented below share a single source sample, sequenced in a study of cytomegalovirus exposure and HLA in healthy donors. 13 Jbeta primers and 60 Vbeta primers were used for the PCR. This table comes from immunoSEQ multiplex PCR, and its TCRdb copy is limited to in-frame clones, with some not included. The sample includes tens of thousands of clones, 70% to 85% of them seen just once. Sequenced: PBMCs. These receptor sequences come from a man aged 45 to 65 in good health and CMV-seropositive.

This rearrangement joins TRBV27 to TRBJ2-5, with D possibly matching TRBD2 (5 bases). TRBJ2-7 explains the end of the DNA better; the J call may be wrong. The CDR3 consists of 15 residues. The germline CDR1 and CDR2 sequences are MNHEY and SMNVEV (reference sequence). Here the CDR3 reads CASSSAMTGEYEQYF. The CDR3 bases are TGTGCCAGCAGTTCTGCGATGACTGGGGAGTACGAGCAGTACTTC.

This clone was detected only once. The chain combines TRBV5-4 with TRBJ2-1, with D hard to call. Trimming shortened V by 4 bases and J by 7 bases, and 12 bases separated the two germline ends. From germline, CDR1 is SGHNT and CDR2 YYREEE (reference sequence). The CDR3 consists of 13 residues. As DNA, the CDR3 is TGTGCCAGCAGCCCTCCGGGTCCAAATGAGCAGTTCTTC. This codes for CASSPPGPNEQFF.

The chain joins TRBV7-8 to TRBJ1-3; TRBD1 might be the D (6 bases). CDR3 length: 16 amino acids. V lost 5 bases and J 0 bases, leaving 14 bases between the germline ends. Germline V lookup: CDR1 SGHVS, CDR2 FQNEAQ. CDR3 nucleotides: TGTGCCAGCAGCGCCAGGACAGCGATCTCTGGAAACACCATATATTTT. Translated: CASSARTAISGNTIYF.

The rearrangement links TRBV5-1 to TRBJ2-2; 10 bases map to TRBD1. The V gene end was trimmed by 4 bases and the J gene end by 6 bases; junction bases not matched to a gene: 6. This CDR3 is built from 15 residues. Germline CDR1 is SGHRS and CDR2 is YFSETQ. This CDR3 is CASSAGTGESGELFF. Here the CDR3 DNA reads TGCGCCAGCAGCGCCGGGACAGGGGAATCCGGGGAGCTGTTTTTT.

The chain uses TRBV4-3 and TRBJ1-1; D is possibly TRBD1 (5 bases). CDR1 LGHNA and CDR2 YSLEER come from the germline V gene. V gave up 0 bases and J gave up 0 bases, with 8 bases separating them. The CDR3 spans 15 residues. CDR3 region: CASSQDRGVNTEAFF. CDR3 DNA sequence: TGCGCCAGCAGCCAAGATCGGGGGGTGAACACTGAAGCTTTCTTT.

The chain uses TRBV19 and TRBJ1-1; weak D call: TRBD1 (6 bases). Germline V gene sequence: CDR1 LNHDA, CDR2 SQIVND (reference sequence). V gave up 10 bases and J gave up 3 bases, with 18 bases separating them. The CDR3 runs to 14 residues. CDR3 DNA sequence: TGTGCCACCAAAAACAGGGCGAGGGACACTGAAGCTTTCTTT. Translated: CATKNRARDTEAFF. Combining the CDR3 with reference TRBV19 and TRBJ1-1 gives the whole variable domain DGGITQSPKYLFRKEGQNVTLSCEQNLNHDAMYWYRQDPGQGLRLIYYSQIVNDFQKGDIAEGYSVSREKKESFPLTVTSAQKNPTAFYLCATKNRARDTEAFFGQGTRLTVV.

The chain uses TRBV13 and TRBJ2-1, with a possible D match to TRBD1 (7 bases). The CDR3 extends over 15 amino acids. CDR1 and CDR2 (germline): PRHDT, FYEKMQ (reference sequence). With 5 bases removed from V and 4 bases from J, the gap between germline ends came to 15 bases. The CDR3 sequence is CASSTGEGRYNEQFF. In DNA form, the CDR3 reads TGTGCCAGCAGCACAGGGGAAGGGAGGTACAATGAGCAGTTCTTC.

The V gene is TRBV6-1, the J gene TRBJ2-3; D gene ambiguous. V was trimmed by 3 bases and J by 4 bases, leaving 2 bases between them. This CDR3 has 11 residues. Germline V gives CDR1 MNHNS, CDR2 SASEGT. DNA of the CDR3: TGTGCCAGCAGTGACGCAGATACGCAGTATTTT. Residues: CASSDADTQYF.

V gene TRBV5-4 combines with J gene TRBJ2-7; possibly TRBD1 for D (6 bases). Germline CDR1 and CDR2: SGHNT and YYREEE (reference sequence). V lost 4 bases and J 4 bases, leaving 12 bases between the germline ends. The CDR3 totals 13 residues. The CDR3 DNA reads as TGTGCCAGCAGCGTCTCGCAGGGGTACGAGCAGTACTTC. The encoded protein is CASSVSQGYEQYF.

The chain couples TRBV19 to TRBJ2-5, with a weak D call TRBD2 (5 bases). The CDR3 spans 14 residues. Trimming pared 5 bases from V and 5 bases from J, leaving 15 bases between. Per germline, CDR1 LNHDA and CDR2 SQIVND (reference sequence). CDR3 sequence reads: CASSPLRGLETQYF. As DNA, the CDR3 is TGTGCCAGTAGTCCCCTCCGGGGTTTGGAGACCCAGTACTTC.

About this clone: Its ends do not fully match the called genes, so a read error is possible. This chain links TRBV5-8 with TRBJ2-6, with 12 bases aligning to TRBD1. Germline values: CDR1 SGHTS, CDR2 YDEGEE. CDR3 length: 18 residues. CDR3 in DNA: TGTGCCAGCAGCGGGGGGACAGGGGGCTCATTCGGGGCCAACGGCCTGACTTTC. Amino acids: CASSGGTGGSFGANGLTF. Together with reference TRBV5-8 and TRBJ2-6, the CDR3 gives the full variable domain: EAGVTQSPTHLIKTRGQQATLRCSPISGHTSVYWYQQALGLGLQFLLWYDEGEERNRGNFPPRFSGRQFPNYSSELNVNALELEDSALYLCASSGGTGGSFGANGLTFGAGSRLTVL.

This clone has a single count. V is TRBV10-3 and J is TRBJ2-2; D is perhaps TRBD2 (5 bases). V was trimmed by 4 bases and J by 5 bases, leaving 5 bases between them. CDR1 ENHRY and CDR2 SYGVKD come from the germline V gene. The CDR3 contains 12 residues. CDR3 bases: TGTGCCATCAGTGCGGGGACCGGGGAGCTGTTTTTT. This sequence encodes CAISAGTGELFF.

The chain carries TRBV27 and TRBJ1-2; D ambiguous. Trimming stripped 3 bases from V and 8 bases from J, with 13 bases between. CDR1 is MNHEY and CDR2 is SMNVEV in the germline V gene (reference sequence). The CDR3 is 13 residues long. The CDR3 DNA reads TGTGCCAGCAGTTTCCGGGAAGGTGGGGGCTACACCTTC. It yields the protein CASSFREGGGYTF.

The chain carries TRBV4-3 and TRBJ2-2; D is perhaps TRBD1 (8 bases). Germline lookup yields CDR1 LGHNA and CDR2 YSLEER. CDR3 length equals 19 residues. Trimming took 0 bases from V and 7 from J, leaving 24 bases between them. CDR3 amino acids: CASSQDRGGGQGSNGELFF. CDR3 sequence (DNA): TGCGCCAGCAGCCAAGATAGGGGGGGCGGACAGGGCAGTAACGGGGAGCTGTTTTTT.

V is TRBV30 and J is TRBJ2-2; 8 positions agree with TRBD2. CDR1 is GTSNPN, CDR2 SVGIG, per germline (reference sequence). V trimming: 0 bases; J trimming: 4 bases; junction bases outside the gene matches: 7. This CDR3 region has 16 residues. The CDR3 is CAWSVPKREFTGELFF. The DNA of the CDR3 is TGTGCCTGGAGTGTACCGAAGCGGGAGTTCACCGGGGAGCTGTTTTTT.

The V call is TRBV10-2, the J call TRBJ2-7; D gene ambiguous. The CDR3 length is 13 residues. The V gene's germline CDR1 is WSHSY and CDR2 SAAADI. V was cut by 4 bases and J by 9 bases, with 16 bases left in between. The DNA of the CDR3 is TGCGCCAGCAGTGCCGCCGGAGTCTCGGGGCAGTACTTC. Translating it yields CASSAAGVSGQYF.

V usage is TRBV9 and J usage is TRBJ2-1; D is undetermined. Trimming shortened V by 4 bases and J by 0 bases, and 11 bases separated the two germline ends. Looked up from germline, CDR1 is SGDLS and CDR2 is YYNGEE. There are 15 residues in the CDR3. CDR3 coding DNA: TGTGCCAGCAGCCCCCACTTGAGCTCCTACAATGAGCAGTTCTTC. It is translated as CASSPHLSSYNEQFF. Together with reference TRBV9 and TRBJ2-1, the CDR3 gives the full variable domain: DSGVTQTPKHLITATGQRVTLRCSPRSGDLSVYWYQQSLDQGLQFLIQYYNGEERAKGNILERFSAQQFPDLHSELNLSSLELGDSALYFCASSPHLSSYNEQFFGPGTRLTVL.

The chain has TRBV30 and TRBJ2-7; 7 nucleotides line up with TRBD1. Germline V gene data show CDR1 as GTSNPN and CDR2 as SVGIG (reference sequence). Germline trimming cut 2 bases from V and 5 bases from J; bases unmatched to any gene: 9. This CDR3 is 14 amino acids long. CDR3 in amino acids: CAWSNQGEINEQYF. CDR3 sequence (DNA): TGTGCCTGGAGTAACCAGGGGGAGATCAACGAGCAGTACTTC. Full variable domain (outside the CDR3, taken from reference TRBV30 and TRBJ2-7): SQTIHQWPATLVQPVGSPLSLECTVEGTSNPNLYWYRQAAGRGLQLLFYSVGIGQISSEVPQNLSASRPQDRQFILSSKKLLLSDSGFYLCAWSNQGEINEQYFGPGTRLTVT.

The chain is built from TRBV5-4 and TRBJ2-2; no reliable D call. Germline values: CDR1 SGHNT, CDR2 YYREEE (reference sequence). Between the trimmed V and J ends, which lost 3 bases and 2 bases, there was a span of 14 bases. The CDR3 sequence is 16 residues long. CDR3 loop: CASSSFVGINTGELFF. For the CDR3, the DNA is TGTGCCAGCAGCTCTTTTGTGGGCATAAACACCGGGGAGCTGTTTTTT.

This clone showed up just a few times. The rearrangement links TRBV29-1 to TRBJ2-1; the match to TRBD1 covers 12 bases. The CDR3 consists of 16 residues. Germline V gene data show CDR1 as SQVTM and CDR2 as ANQGSEA. V lost 5 bases, J lost 6 bases, and 11 bases stayed unmatched. CDR3 amino acids: CSVRPGGTGGLNEQFF. CDR3 DNA: TGCAGCGTTCGACCAGGCGGGACAGGGGGCCTCAATGAGCAGTTCTTC.

J is TRBJ2-3 and V is TRBV4-3, with 9 bases fitting TRBD2. Germline V gene data show CDR1 as LGHNA and CDR2 as YSLEER. The V segment lost 3 bases and the J segment 1 base; nucleotides outside the gene matches: 8. The CDR3 runs 17 residues. CDR3 amino acids: CASSQGVAGVGTDTQYF. The CDR3 DNA follows: TGCGCCAGCAGCCAGGGGGTAGCGGGAGTAGGCACAGATACGCAGTATTTT.